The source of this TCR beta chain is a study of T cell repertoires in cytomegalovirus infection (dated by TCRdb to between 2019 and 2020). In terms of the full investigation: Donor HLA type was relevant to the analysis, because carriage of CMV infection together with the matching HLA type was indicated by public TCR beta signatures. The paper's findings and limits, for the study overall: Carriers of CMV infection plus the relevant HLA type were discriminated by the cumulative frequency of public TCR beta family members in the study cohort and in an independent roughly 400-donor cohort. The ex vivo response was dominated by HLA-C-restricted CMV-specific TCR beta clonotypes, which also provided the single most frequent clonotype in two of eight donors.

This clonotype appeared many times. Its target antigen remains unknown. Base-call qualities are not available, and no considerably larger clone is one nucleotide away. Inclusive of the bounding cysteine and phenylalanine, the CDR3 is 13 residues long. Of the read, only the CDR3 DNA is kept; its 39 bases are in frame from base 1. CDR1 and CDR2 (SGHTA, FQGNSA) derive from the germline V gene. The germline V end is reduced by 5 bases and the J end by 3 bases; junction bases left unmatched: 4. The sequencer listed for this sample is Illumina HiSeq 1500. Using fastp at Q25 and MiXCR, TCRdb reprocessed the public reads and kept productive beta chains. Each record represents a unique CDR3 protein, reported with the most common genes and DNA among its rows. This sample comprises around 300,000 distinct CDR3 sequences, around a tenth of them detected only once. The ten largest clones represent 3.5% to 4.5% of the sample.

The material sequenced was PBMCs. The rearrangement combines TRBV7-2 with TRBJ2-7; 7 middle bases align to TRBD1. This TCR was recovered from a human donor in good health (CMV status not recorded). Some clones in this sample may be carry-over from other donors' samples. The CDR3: CASSRDSYYEQYF. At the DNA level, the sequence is TGTGCCAGCAGCCGGGACAGTTACTACGAGCAGTACTTC.